The source of this TCR beta chain is a study of T-cell reconstitution after alpha-beta-depleted transplantation in children. Trimming pared 2 bases from V and 3 bases from J, leaving 8 bases between. The CDR3 covers 15 residues. Germline values: CDR1 SGHTA, CDR2 FQGNSA. This clonotype has a handful of counts. Unique molecular identifiers were built into the TCRbeta library. TCRdb analysed the PCR reads with MiXCR anew, one entry per CDR3 protein. The table includes about 610,000 distinct CDR3 sequences, about 10% detected once. The chain is built from TRBV7-2 and TRBJ2-6; no firm D call. This clonotype was obtained from a human donor who donated a stem cell graft to a child with acute myeloid leukemia. This sample comprised PBMCs from the stem cell graft donor, obtained from the stem cell graft. The CDR3 spells CASSLPGFGANVLTF. The CDR3 DNA reads as TGTGCCAGCAGCTTACCCGGGTTTGGGGCCAACGTCCTGACTTTC.